This T cell receptor (beta chain) came from a study of long-term antiretroviral therapy in people with HIV. Version v3.0 of the immunoSEQ assay ran at survey level. Per sample, sequencing targeted about 40,000-50,000 T-cell genomes. Repertoires were generated with immunoSEQ multiplex PCR, while TCRdb's copy carries only in-frame clones and drops some. Of about 20,000 clones in the sample, 78% are singletons; the top ten hold approximately 15%. Trimming removed 6 bases at V and 0 bases at J, with 24 bases between. Looked up from germline, CDR1 is MNHEY and CDR2 is SMNVEV (reference sequence). CDR3 length: 19 amino acids. Sampling of each donor yielded at least one pre-ART PBMC sample and at least two post-ART PBMC samples.

The starting material was unsorted PBMCs, obtained 0.3 years after starting antiretroviral therapy. The rearrangement uses TRBV27 and TRBJ1-5, with D possibly being TRBD1 (5 bases). This TCR was recovered from a woman aged 45 to 65 with HIV. CDR3 sequence: CASSPRDLGQSRSNQPQHF. CDR3 DNA: TGTGCCAGCAGCCCCCGGGACCTAGGGCAGAGCCGTAGCAATCAGCCCCAGCATTTT.